The source of this T cell receptor (beta chain) is a study of cytomegalovirus exposure and HLA in healthy donors. With respect to this clone: No antigen is known for it.

Per the germline V gene, CDR1 is SGHRS and CDR2 is YFSETQ. The CDR3 has 16 residues. Trimming removed 0 bases from V and 8 bases from J; junction bases left unmatched: 6. This PCR relied on a set of 60 Vbeta primers and 13 Jbeta primers. Data came from immunoSEQ multiplex PCR; TCRdb stores just in-frame clones and leaves some out. The sample yields about 140,000 clones, more than 75% seen once. General observations from the study: The records held CMV serostatus as the only immune exposure information.

The chain carries TRBV5-1 and TRBJ2-3; 13 bases fit TRBD2. Sequenced: PBMCs. The TCR comes from a man in his late teens or twenties in good health and CMV-seronegative. CDR3 in DNA: TGCGCCAGCAGCTTGGGTGGACTAGCGGGAGAGATTACGCAGTATTTT. It yields the protein CASSLGGLAGEITQYF.